This T cell receptor (beta chain) was documented in a study of PD-L1 blockade in urothelial cancer. With 8 bases clipped from V and 0 bases from J, the junction kept 8 bases outside the gene matches. CDR1 is ENHRY, CDR2 SYGVKD, per germline. The CDR3 is 15 amino acids. Profiled with immunoSEQ multiplex PCR; TCRdb holds only in-frame clones, not every one. The table records 40,000 or so clones, 65% to 90% of them present only once. Time point indicated: peripheral blood 6 weeks after treatment start. This specimen was PBMCs, taken around atezolizumab (anti-PD-L1) treatment. The genes are TRBV10-3 and TRBJ2-3; 7 bases fit TRBD2. The source is a man aged 55 to 70 with urothelial cancer. CDR3 nucleotides: TGTGCCATCTCCGGGAGCGGGACTAGCACAGATACGCAGTATTTT. As protein: CAISGSGTSTDTQYF.